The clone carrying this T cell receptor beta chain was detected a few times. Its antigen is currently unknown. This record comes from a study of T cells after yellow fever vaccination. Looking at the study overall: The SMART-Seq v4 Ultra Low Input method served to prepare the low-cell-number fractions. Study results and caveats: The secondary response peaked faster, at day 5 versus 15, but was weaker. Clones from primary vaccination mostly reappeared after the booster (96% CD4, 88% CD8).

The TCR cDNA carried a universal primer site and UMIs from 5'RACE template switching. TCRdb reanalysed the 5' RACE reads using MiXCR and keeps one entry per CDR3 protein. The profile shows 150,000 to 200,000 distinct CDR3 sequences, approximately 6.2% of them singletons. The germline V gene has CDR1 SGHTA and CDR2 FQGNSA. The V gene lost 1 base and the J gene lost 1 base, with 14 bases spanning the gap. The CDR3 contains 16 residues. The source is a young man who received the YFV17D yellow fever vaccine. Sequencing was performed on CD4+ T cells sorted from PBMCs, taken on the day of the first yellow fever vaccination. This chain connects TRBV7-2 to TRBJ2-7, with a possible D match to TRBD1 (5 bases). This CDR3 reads CASSLGGHKGSYEQYF. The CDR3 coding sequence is TGTGCCAGCAGCTTAGGTGGACACAAGGGATCCTACGAGCAGTACTTC.